This T cell receptor beta chain was found in a study of CD8 T cells in Susac syndrome. The sequenced target, TCR beta, came from blood CD8+ and CD4+ T cells. The multiple sclerosis control cohort comprised treatment-naive individuals presenting with stable or active relapsing-remitting disease. TEMRA cells were enriched by FACS, while CD8+ and CD4+ T cells were obtained through a negative isolation that was performed magnetically. RNA, at about 0.5 to 1 ug, was reverse transcribed with random hexamers. By means of immunoSEQ multiplex PCR, TCR beta CDR3 spanning 54 Vbeta and 13 Jbeta underwent amplification. Each CDR3 protein gets one entry after TCRdb re-called the immunoSEQ multiplex PCR reads with MiXCR. The table records about 300,000 distinct CDR3 sequences, 70% to 90% of them present only once. Looked up from germline, CDR1 is GTSNPN and CDR2 is SVGIG (reference sequence). This CDR3 is 17 amino acids long. V lost 0 bases and J lost 2; bases outside the gene matches: 7.

The J gene is TRBJ1-1, the V gene TRBV30; 12 positions match TRBD1. The material sequenced was CD8+ T cells from PBMCs. This receptor was identified in a human donor with multiple sclerosis. The DNA for the CDR3 is TGTGCCTGGAGTGTAAGGGACAGGGGGCGGATTAACACTGAAGCTTTCTTT. Amino acid sequence: CAWSVRDRGRINTEAFF.